This T cell receptor (beta chain) was captured by sequencing in a study of vaccination effects on CD4 cells after COVID-19. Study as a whole: A couple of convalescent patients provided samples 16 days and one week prevaccination.

Trimming cost V 2 bases and J 9 bases; bases outside gene matches: 13. CDR1 and CDR2 (germline): SGHAT, FQNNGV. CDR3 length: 15 residues. Study-level findings and limits: Clones induced by infection and by vaccine showed marked clonal contraction late after vaccination.

A remark on this clone: Its antigen is undetermined.

Subsequent to less than eleven days of culture, CD4+ T cells were isolated. PCR showed that the person got SARS-CoV-2 infection at some point between March and December 2020. Each culture had half its medium swapped for IL-2 medium on days 3 and 7. Produced via immunoSEQ multiplex PCR; TCRdb's table is partial and in-frame only. The table records 50,000 to 70,000 clones, approximately 72% of them present only once. The chain has TRBV11-2 and TRBJ2-7; 7 positions agree with TRBD2. The specimen comprised CD4+ T cells from PBMCs cultured without peptide, sampled before COVID-19 vaccination. The receptor's source is a human donor who had a prior SARS-CoV-2 infection. DNA for the CDR3: TGTGCCAGCAGCTTAATTCGGAATCCTAGCGGTGGGCAGTACTTC. Amino acid sequence: CASSLIRNPSGGQYF.